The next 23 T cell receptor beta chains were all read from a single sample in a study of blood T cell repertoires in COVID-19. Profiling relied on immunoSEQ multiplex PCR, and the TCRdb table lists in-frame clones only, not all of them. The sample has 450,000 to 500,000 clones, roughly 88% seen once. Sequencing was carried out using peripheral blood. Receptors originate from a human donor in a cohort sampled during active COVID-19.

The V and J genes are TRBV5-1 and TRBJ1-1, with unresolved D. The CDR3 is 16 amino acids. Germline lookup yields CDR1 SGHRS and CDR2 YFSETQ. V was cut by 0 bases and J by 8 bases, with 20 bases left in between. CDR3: CASSLGATRSSTEAFF. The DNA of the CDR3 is TGCGCCAGCAGCTTGGGCGCCACGAGGAGTTCGACGGAAGCTTTCTTT.

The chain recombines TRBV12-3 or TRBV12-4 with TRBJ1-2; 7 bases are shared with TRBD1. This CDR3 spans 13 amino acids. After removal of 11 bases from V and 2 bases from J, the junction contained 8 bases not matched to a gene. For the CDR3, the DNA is TGTGCCGCATCGGGACAGACCAACTATGGCTACACCTTC. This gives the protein CAASGQTNYGYTF.

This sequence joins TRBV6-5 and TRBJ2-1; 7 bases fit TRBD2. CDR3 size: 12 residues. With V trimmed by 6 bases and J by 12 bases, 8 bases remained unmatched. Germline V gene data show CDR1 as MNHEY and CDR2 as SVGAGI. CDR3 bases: TGTGCCAGCAGGACTAGCAAGGGAGGGCAGTTCTTC. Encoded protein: CASRTSKGGQFF.

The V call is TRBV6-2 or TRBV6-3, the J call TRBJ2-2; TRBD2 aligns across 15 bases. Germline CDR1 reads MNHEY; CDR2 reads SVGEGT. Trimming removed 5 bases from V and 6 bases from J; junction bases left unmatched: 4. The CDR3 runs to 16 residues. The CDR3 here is CASSDGLAGGAGELFF. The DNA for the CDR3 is TGTGCCAGCAGTGATGGACTAGCGGGAGGGGCCGGGGAGCTGTTTTTT.

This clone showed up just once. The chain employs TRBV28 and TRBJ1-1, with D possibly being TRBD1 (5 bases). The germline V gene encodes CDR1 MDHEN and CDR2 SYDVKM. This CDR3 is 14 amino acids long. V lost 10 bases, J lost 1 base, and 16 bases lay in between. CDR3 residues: CATRSRTPNTEAFF. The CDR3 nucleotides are TGTGCCACCAGGTCTAGGACACCGAACACTGAAGCTTTCTTT.

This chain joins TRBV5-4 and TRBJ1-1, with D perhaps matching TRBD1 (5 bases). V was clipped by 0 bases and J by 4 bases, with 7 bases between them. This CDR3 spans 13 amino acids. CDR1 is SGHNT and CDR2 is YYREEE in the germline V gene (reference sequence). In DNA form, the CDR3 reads TGTGCCAGCAGCTTGGGGGGGGGCACTGAAGCTTTCTTT. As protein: CASSLGGGTEAFF. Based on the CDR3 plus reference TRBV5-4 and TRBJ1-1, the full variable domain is ETGVTQSPTHLIKTRGQQVTLRCSSQSGHNTVSWYQQALGQGPQFIFQYYREEENGRGNFPPRFSGLQFPNYSSELNVNALELDDSALYLCASSLGGGTEAFFGQGTRLTVV.

In DNA, the CDR3 is TGTGCCAGCAGGCCGACAGCTACAGATACGCAGTATTTT. Translated, it gives CASRPTATDTQYF. The genes are TRBV27 and TRBJ2-3; a weak D match, TRBD1 (5 bases). V lost 6 bases and J lost 3, with 10 bases in between. Germline loops: CDR1 MNHEY, CDR2 SMNVEV (reference sequence). This CDR3 spans 13 amino acids.

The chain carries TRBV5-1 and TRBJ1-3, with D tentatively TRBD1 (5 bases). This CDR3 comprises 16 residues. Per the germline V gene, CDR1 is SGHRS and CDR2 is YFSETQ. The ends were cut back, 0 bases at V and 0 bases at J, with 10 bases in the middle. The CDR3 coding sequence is TGCGCCAGCAGCTTGGATGGGGCCCACTCTGGAAACACCATATATTTT. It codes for CASSLDGAHSGNTIYF.

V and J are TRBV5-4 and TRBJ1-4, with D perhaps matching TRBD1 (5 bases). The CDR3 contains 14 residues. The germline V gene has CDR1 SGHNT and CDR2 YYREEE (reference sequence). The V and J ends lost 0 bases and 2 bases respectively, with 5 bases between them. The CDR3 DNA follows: TGTGCCAGCAGCTTGGGACAGACTAATGAAAAACTGTTTTTT. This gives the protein CASSLGQTNEKLFF.

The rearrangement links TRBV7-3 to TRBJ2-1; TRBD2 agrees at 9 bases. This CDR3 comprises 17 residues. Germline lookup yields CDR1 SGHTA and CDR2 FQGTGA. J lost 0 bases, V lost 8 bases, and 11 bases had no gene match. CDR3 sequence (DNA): TGTGCCAGCTCCGGTAGCGGGAGCCGCAGCTCCTACAATGAGCAGTTCTTC. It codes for CASSGSGSRSSYNEQFF.

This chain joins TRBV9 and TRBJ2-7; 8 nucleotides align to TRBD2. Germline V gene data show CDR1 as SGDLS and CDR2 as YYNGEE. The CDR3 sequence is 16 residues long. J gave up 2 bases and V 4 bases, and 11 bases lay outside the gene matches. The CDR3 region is CASSQTGTSLPYEQYF. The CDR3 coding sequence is TGTGCCAGCAGCCAAACCGGGACTAGTCTTCCCTACGAGCAGTACTTC.

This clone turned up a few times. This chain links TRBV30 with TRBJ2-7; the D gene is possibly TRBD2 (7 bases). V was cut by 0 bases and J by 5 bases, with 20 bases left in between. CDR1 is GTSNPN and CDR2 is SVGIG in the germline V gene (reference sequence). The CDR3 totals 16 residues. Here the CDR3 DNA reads TGTGCCTGGAGTGTACCCCTGGGGGGGGCTAGGGACGAGCAGTACTTC. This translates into CAWSVPLGGARDEQYF.

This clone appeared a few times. CDR3 amino acids: CATSRMGTGLDEQYF. The CDR3, as DNA: TGTGCCACCAGCCGGATGGGGACAGGGTTGGACGAGCAGTACTTC. V gene TRBV15 combines with J gene TRBJ2-7, with 9 bases aligning to TRBD1. Germline-derived CDR1 and CDR2 are LNHNV and YYDKDF (reference sequence). This CDR3 spans 15 amino acids. V dropped 5 bases and J dropped 5; count of bases not matched to a gene: 10.

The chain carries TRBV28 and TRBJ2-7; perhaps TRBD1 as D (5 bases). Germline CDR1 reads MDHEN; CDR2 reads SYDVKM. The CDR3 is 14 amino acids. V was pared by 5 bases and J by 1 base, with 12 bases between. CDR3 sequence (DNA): TGTGCCAGCAGTCCCCAGGGCTTATCCTACGAGCAGTACTTC. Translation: CASSPQGLSYEQYF.

The CDR3 sequence is CAWISWDRGTEAFF. Here the CDR3 DNA reads TGTGCCTGGATTAGCTGGGACAGGGGCACTGAAGCTTTCTTT. The gene calls are TRBV30 and TRBJ1-1, with TRBD1 matching over 10 bases. With 4 bases clipped from V and 4 bases from J, the junction kept 6 bases outside the gene matches. CDR1 and CDR2 (germline): GTSNPN, SVGIG (reference sequence). The CDR3 length is 14 residues.

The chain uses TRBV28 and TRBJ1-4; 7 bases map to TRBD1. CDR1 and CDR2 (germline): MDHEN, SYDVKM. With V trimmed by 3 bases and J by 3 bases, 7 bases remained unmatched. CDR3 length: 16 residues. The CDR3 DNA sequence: TGTGCCAGCAGTTTTCAGGGGGGTCTTGCTAATGAAAAACTGTTTTTT. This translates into CASSFQGGLANEKLFF.

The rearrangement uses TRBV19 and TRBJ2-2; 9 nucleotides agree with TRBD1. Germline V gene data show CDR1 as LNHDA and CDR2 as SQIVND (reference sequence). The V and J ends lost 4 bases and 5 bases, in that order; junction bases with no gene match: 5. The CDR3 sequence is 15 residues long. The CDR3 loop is CASSKGQGRTGELFF. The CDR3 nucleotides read TGTGCCAGTAGTAAAGGACAGGGGCGTACCGGGGAGCTGTTTTTT.

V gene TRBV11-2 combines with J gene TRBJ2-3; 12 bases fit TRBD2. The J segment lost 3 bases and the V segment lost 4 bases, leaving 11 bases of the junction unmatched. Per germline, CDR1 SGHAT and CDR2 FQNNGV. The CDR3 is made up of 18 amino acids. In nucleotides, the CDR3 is TGTGCCAGCAGCTCCCGCCCGACTAGCGGGAGTAGGACAGATACGCAGTATTTT. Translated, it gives CASSSRPTSGSRTDTQYF. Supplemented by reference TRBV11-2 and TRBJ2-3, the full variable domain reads EAGVAQSPRYKIIEKRQSVAFWCNPISGHATLYWYQQILGQGPKLLIQFQNNGVVDDSQLPKDRFSAERLKGVDSTLKIQPAKLEDSAVYLCASSSRPTSGSRTDTQYFGPGTRLTVL.

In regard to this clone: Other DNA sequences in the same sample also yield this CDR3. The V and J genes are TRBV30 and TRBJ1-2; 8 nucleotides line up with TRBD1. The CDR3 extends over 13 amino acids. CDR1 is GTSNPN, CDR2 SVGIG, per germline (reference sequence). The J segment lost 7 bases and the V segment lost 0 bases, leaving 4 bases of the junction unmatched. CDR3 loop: CAWSVAGGLGYTF. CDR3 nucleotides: TGTGCCTGGAGTGTTGCAGGGGGCCTTGGCTACACCTTC.

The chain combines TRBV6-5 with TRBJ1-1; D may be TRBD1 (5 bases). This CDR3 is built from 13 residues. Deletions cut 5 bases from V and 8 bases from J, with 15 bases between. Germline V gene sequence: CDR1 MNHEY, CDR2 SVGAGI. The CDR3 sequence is CASSRGVGREAFF. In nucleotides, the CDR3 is TGTGCCAGCAGTCGGGGCGTGGGGAGGGAAGCTTTCTTT.

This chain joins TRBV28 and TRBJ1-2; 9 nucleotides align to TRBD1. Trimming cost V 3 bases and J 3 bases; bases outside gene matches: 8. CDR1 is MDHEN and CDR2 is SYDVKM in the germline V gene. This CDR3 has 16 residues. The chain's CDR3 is CASSFSGQGVDYGYTF. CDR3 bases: TGTGCCAGCAGTTTTTCGGGACAGGGTGTCGACTATGGCTACACCTTC.

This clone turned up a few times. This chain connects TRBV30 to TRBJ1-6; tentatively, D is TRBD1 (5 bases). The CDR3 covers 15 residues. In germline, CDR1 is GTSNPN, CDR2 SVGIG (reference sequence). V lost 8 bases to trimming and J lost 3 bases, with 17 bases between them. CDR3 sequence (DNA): TGTGCCCACCACACGGGGGAAGGCTATAATTCACCCCTCCACTTT. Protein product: CAHHTGEGYNSPLHF.

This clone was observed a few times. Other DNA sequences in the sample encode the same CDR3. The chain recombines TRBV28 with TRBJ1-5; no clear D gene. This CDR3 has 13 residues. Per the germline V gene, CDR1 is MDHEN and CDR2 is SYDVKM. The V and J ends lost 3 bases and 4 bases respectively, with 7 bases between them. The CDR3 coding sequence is TGTGCCAGCAGTTTGAGAGAAAATCAGCCCCAGCATTTT. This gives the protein CASSLRENQPQHF.